This T cell receptor beta chain was retrieved from a study of shared clonotypes between healthy human individuals (dated by TCRdb to the early 2020s). Background on the whole study: A couple of women and a few men aged 18 to 49 years were included in the cohort. Leukapheresis yielded between about 0.94 and 8.9 billion PBMCs per donor. Per donor, three plates each were used for CD4 naive and CD4 memory, two for CD8 naive, and one for CD8 memory. Libraries were prepared and TCR repertoires were sequenced by different laboratories using diverse techniques, in order to increase sequencing depth and limit assay-specific biases. To estimate repertoire size and how much clonotypes are shared between individuals, the study performed deep sequencing of blood TCR repertoires from a few healthy adults. What the study reported, not specific to this receptor: When a few donors were compared, the shared fraction of clonotypes was about 5.5% for naive CD4, 3.5% for naive CD8, 2.3% for memory CD4, and 0.4% for memory CD8. Sampling was limited to blood, and TCR repertoires in tissue likely differ from TCR repertoires in blood. Clonotypes shared by all four sorted-subset donors showed higher generation probabilities than non-shared clonotypes. Based on pairwise subsampling, the degree of clonotype sharing among donors was expected to be affected by sequencing depth. Because the study included a small number of donors, the genetic and exposure-history diversity represented was limited. Even with the large sequencing depth, rarefaction of the sorted-subset datasets indicated that sequencing was incomplete. Larger estimated clonotype richness was generally found for naive subsets than for memory subsets.

CD8 naive samples were obtained by positive selection for CCR7 among CD45RO-negative cells, yielding a CD45RA+CCR7+ population from which TemRA cells were excluded. Healthy HIV-negative adults with no recently reported acute infections or vaccinations were included as donors. Every donor was a Caucasian adult residing in Nashville, Tennessee, USA. After blood collection by leukapheresis, PBMCs were isolated using Ficoll-Histopaque density gradient centrifugation and then cryopreserved in the vapor phase of liquid nitrogen. Analytical flow cytometry was used to check the purity and quantity of every magnetically sorted T cell population. Genomic DNA was isolated from each sorted fraction and quantified by UV absorbance on a Nanodrop 2000c. Using the deep immunoSEQ assay, multiplex PCR amplified TCR CDR3 regions from genomic DNA. Extracted genomic DNA from each cell subset was spread evenly across all wells of several immunoSEQ 96-well plates, with each plate serving as a replicate. Each replicate PCR for sorted subsets received approximately 220 ng genomic DNA, equal to roughly 33,000 T cell genomes. Purified libraries were quantified with a Qubit 3.0 fluorometer, sized on a Bioanalyzer 2100, and re-quantified with the KAPA Library Quantification kit. Every immunoSEQ 96-well plate was sequenced on a separate single-read 150-cycle Illumina NextSeq 550 flow cell. In the paper's pipeline: The immunoSEQ output contained only junctional sequences without quality scores, so filtering could not match that applied to full-length reads. Sequences were annotated with PyIR, a Python wrapper for IgBLAST v1.9, using IMGT germline references to assign V/J genes and CDR3. Any read was removed if the V/J assignment was weak (E-value above 1e-6), the CDR3 was missing, or the read contained stop codons, out-of-frame junctions, or ambiguous translated residues. V3J clonotypes were defined by identical inferred V gene, J gene, and CDR3 amino acid sequence. To compute the percentage overlap between repertoires, the number of shared unique clonotypes was divided by the size of the smaller repertoire. Three approaches were used to assess repertoire richness: RTK rarefaction, the Chao1 estimator, and Recon v2.1 estimates of unobserved clonotypes. OLGA was used to compute generation probabilities for all TCRbeta clonotypes that the gDNA method yielded from a few donors. TCRdb stores this immuneACCESS table with in-frame sequences only. Part of the clones is absent; in the studies checked, under half of the shortfall reflects unresolved V genes, and no reason is known for the rest. D and trimming were read from the DNA, whereas the V and J calls and clone size are those reported in that table. This sample gives nearly 2 million clones in total; about 95% of them show up just once. Approximately 1% of the sample is in the top ten clones.

The junction carries 13 bases between V and J, which are trimmed by 0 bases and 8 bases respectively. Including cysteine and phenylalanine, the CDR3 has 14 amino acids. The entry retains the CDR3 DNA only, 42 bases that are in frame from base 1. Via the germline V gene, CDR1 is MGHDK and CDR2 SYGVNS. On this clone itself: Which antigen it targets is not known. No base quality information exists; no much larger clone differs at one position.

Sample: naive CD8+ T cells sorted from blood. Taken with the paper, the label for cell subset or site translates to: CD45RA+CCR7+. This receptor was obtained from a man between 18 and 29 years old in good health. This chain is built from TRBV25-1 and TRBJ1-2; the D gene identity is not certain. The CDR3 corresponds to CASSEYPVSQGYTF. At the DNA level, the sequence is TGTGCCAGCAGTGAATACCCCGTTAGCCAGGGCTACACCTTC.